The next 27 T cell receptor beta chains were all read from a single sample in a study of T cell responses to AZD1222 COVID-19 vaccine. Only in-frame clones appear in the TCRdb table, and some are missing; sequencing was by immunoSEQ multiplex PCR. The table has around 94,000 clones, roughly nine tenths seen once. This sample comprised peripheral blood, obtained on day 0 of AZD1222 vaccination. These receptors were collected from an adult in good health.

The gene calls are TRBV19 and TRBJ1-2; D perhaps matches TRBD1 (5 bases). This CDR3 comprises 14 residues. V lost 1 base and J lost 1, with 7 bases in between. Germline V lookup: CDR1 LNHDA, CDR2 SQIVND (reference sequence). CDR3 region: CASSIVGGNYGYTF. Here the CDR3 DNA reads TGTGCCAGTAGTATAGTTGGGGGTAACTATGGCTACACCTTC. The full variable domain, completed using reference TRBV19 and TRBJ1-2, is DGGITQSPKYLFRKEGQNVTLSCEQNLNHDAMYWYRQDPGQGLRLIYYSQIVNDFQKGDIAEGYSVSREKKESFPLTVTSAQKNPTAFYLCASSIVGGNYGYTFGSGTRLTVV.

This clone was seen a single time. The CDR3 nucleotides read TGTGCCAGCAGTTCCCGACTCGAGCACGAGCAGTACTTC. It specifies CASSSRLEHEQYF. The V and J genes are TRBV27 and TRBJ2-7; D call uncertain. This CDR3 comprises 13 residues. V dropped 4 bases and J dropped 5 bases, with 12 bases sitting between them. Germline loops: CDR1 MNHEY, CDR2 SMNVEV (reference sequence).

The chain recombines TRBV28 with TRBJ1-2, with 10 nucleotides matching TRBD1. V was pared by 6 bases and J by 1 base, with 11 bases of the junction left unmatched. The CDR3 spans 17 residues. Germline CDR1 and CDR2: MDHEN and SYDVKM. The CDR3 region has the DNA TGTGCCAGCAGATTTCTTGTTCGGACAGGGGGTAACTATGGCTACACCTTC. It codes for CASRFLVRTGGNYGYTF.

This chain connects TRBV28 to TRBJ2-2, with D possibly TRBD1 on 6 matching bases. CDR1 is MDHEN and CDR2 is SYDVKM in the germline V gene. This CDR3 spans 15 amino acids. The V and J ends lost 7 bases and 0 bases respectively, with 12 bases between them. In DNA, the CDR3 is TGTGCCAGCATCCCGGGACAAACGAACACCGGGGAGCTGTTTTTT. As protein: CASIPGQTNTGELFF. Full variable domain (remainder filled in from reference TRBV28 and TRBJ2-2): DVKVTQSSRYLVKRTGEKVFLECVQDMDHENMFWYRQDPGLGLRLIYFSYDVKMKEKGDIPEGYSVSREKKERFSLILESASTNQTSMYLCASIPGQTNTGELFFGEGSRLTVL.

The chain uses TRBV10-3 and TRBJ2-7; 10 positions agree with TRBD1. CDR1 and CDR2 (germline): ENHRY, SYGVKD. The CDR3 consists of 14 residues. Unmatched junction bases numbered 12, after V lost 10 bases and J lost 6 bases. Here the CDR3 reads CATGGQGQLLEQYF. In DNA form, the CDR3 reads TGTGCCACAGGGGGACAGGGGCAACTACTCGAGCAGTACTTC.

This chain uses TRBV3-1 (or the pseudogene TRBV3-2) with TRBJ1-4; the D is unclear. The V end was cut by 1 base, the J end by 8 bases, with 5 bases between. Per germline, CDR1 LGHDT and CDR2 YNNKEL (reference sequence). The CDR3 runs 12 residues. For the CDR3, the DNA is TGTGCCAGCAGCCAAGGAGAGGAAAAACTGTTTTTT. Amino acid sequence: CASSQGEEKLFF.

The chain has TRBV28 and TRBJ2-2; D possibly corresponds to TRBD2 (5 bases). This CDR3 comprises 20 residues. Germline CDR1 MDHEN, CDR2 SYDVKM. V dropped 3 bases and J dropped 0 bases, with 23 bases sitting between them. Written as DNA, the CDR3 is TGTGCCAGCAGTTTTCCTGTCCGGGCCACTAGACCTTCGAACACCGGGGAGCTGTTTTTT. Translation: CASSFPVRATRPSNTGELFF.

V is TRBV6-2 or TRBV6-3 and J is TRBJ2-7; D gene ambiguous. The V end was cut by 6 bases, the J end by 9 bases, with 15 bases between. The CDR3 is 12 amino acids. CDR1 and CDR2 (germline): MNHEY, SVGEGT. The CDR3 DNA reads TGTGCCAGCAGCCCGTGGGGTACGTTGCAGTACTTC. Its translation: CASSPWGTLQYF.

The chain combines TRBV9 with TRBJ1-5, with 7 bases that match TRBD1. The V gene's germline CDR1 is SGDLS and CDR2 YYNGEE. The V and J ends lost 4 bases and 4 bases, in that order; junction bases with no gene match: 8. The CDR3 has 15 amino acids. CDR3 protein: CASSQGGTANQPQHF. DNA of the CDR3: TGTGCCAGCAGCCAAGGCGGGACAGCAAATCAGCCCCAGCATTTT.

J is TRBJ2-3 and V is TRBV7-3, with 7 bases that match TRBD2. V lost 5 bases to trimming and J lost 0 bases; unmatched junction nucleotides: 5. Germline V gene data show CDR1 as SGHTA and CDR2 as FQGTGA. The CDR3 is 15 residues long. The chain's CDR3 is CASSLGGYSTDTQYF. CDR3 sequence (DNA): TGTGCCAGCAGCCTCGGGGGGTATAGCACAGATACGCAGTATTTT.

As regards this clone: The sample contains more than one DNA sequence encoding this CDR3. The chain joins TRBV5-1 to TRBJ1-1; D unclear. The CDR3 contains 15 residues. V was shortened by 0 bases and J by 1 base, with 10 bases between the two germline ends. Germline V CDR1 and CDR2: SGHRS, YFSETQ. CDR3 DNA: TGCGCCAGCAGCTTGGACGGACGGCCGAACACTGAAGCTTTCTTT. This codes for CASSLDGRPNTEAFF.

This clone was seen just once. The chain uses TRBV14 and TRBJ1-2; D ambiguous. From germline, CDR1 is SGHDN and CDR2 FVKESK. V lost 3 bases and J 4 bases, leaving 9 bases between the germline ends. The CDR3 length is 13 residues. For the CDR3, the DNA is TGTGCCAGCAGCCAGTCACAGATCTATGGCTACACCTTC. Translating it yields CASSQSQIYGYTF.

This clone is a singleton in its sample. The rearrangement uses TRBV20-1 and TRBJ1-2; 8 bases agree with TRBD1. From germline, CDR1 is DFQATT and CDR2 SNEGSKA (reference sequence). V shed 3 bases and J 5 bases; nucleotides not matched to a gene: 11. The CDR3 spans 15 residues. CDR3 nucleotide sequence: TGCAGTGCTAGTCACATATCACAGGGGGGGTATGGCTACACCTTC. It translates to CSASHISQGGYGYTF.

The J gene is TRBJ2-7, the V gene TRBV5-1; D possibly corresponds to TRBD2 (5 bases). The germline V and J ends were trimmed by 0 bases and 4 bases, with 5 bases remaining between them. The germline V gene encodes CDR1 SGHRS and CDR2 YFSETQ. The length of the CDR3 is 12 residues. The CDR3, as DNA: TGCGCCAGCAGCTTGGGAGGGTACGAGCAGTACTTC. This translates into CASSLGGYEQYF.

J is TRBJ1-5 and V is TRBV7-2; TRBD1 matches at 12 bases. There are 17 residues in the CDR3. V shed 5 bases and J 5 bases; nucleotides not matched to a gene: 10. CDR1 and CDR2 (germline): SGHTA, FQGNSA. This CDR3 reads CASSRGQGAPGDQPQHF. CDR3 in DNA: TGTGCCAGCAGCCGGGGACAGGGGGCGCCGGGAGATCAGCCCCAGCATTTT.

This clone was observed a few times. The V call is TRBV12-3 or TRBV12-4, the J call TRBJ1-2; D not certain. Trimming took 2 bases from V and 7 from J, leaving 11 bases between them. The CDR3 consists of 13 residues. The CDR3: CASSLRGHTGYTF. CDR3 in DNA: TGTGCCAGCAGTTTACGCGGGCATACTGGCTACACCTTC.

V gene TRBV2 combines with J gene TRBJ2-1, with 7 bases identical to TRBD2. The germline gives CDR1 SNHLY, CDR2 FYNNEI. Trimming removed 5 bases from V and 3 bases from J; junction bases left unmatched: 4. The CDR3 runs 14 residues. This chain's CDR3 is CASSFGGNYNEQFF. The CDR3 coding sequence is TGTGCCAGCAGTTTCGGGGGGAACTACAATGAGCAGTTCTTC.

The chain couples TRBV18 to TRBJ2-3; D is perhaps TRBD1 (7 bases). Trimming shortened V by 6 bases and J by 5 bases, and 9 bases separated the two germline ends. This CDR3 spans 12 amino acids. Germline V gene data show CDR1 as KGHSH and CDR2 as LQKENI. The CDR3 protein is CASSQGGDTQYF. The CDR3 coding sequence is TGTGCCAGCTCGCAGGGGGGAGATACGCAGTATTTT.

The CDR3 DNA reads TGTGCCAGTAGTTCAGGGTATTGGAATCAGCCCCAGCATTTT. It encodes CASSSGYWNQPQHF. The V and J genes are TRBV19 and TRBJ1-5; maybe TRBD1 (5 bases). Between the trimmed V and J ends, which lost 5 bases and 4 bases, there was a span of 12 bases. Germline V gene sequence: CDR1 LNHDA, CDR2 SQIVND (reference sequence). This CDR3 contains 14 residues.

CDR3 bases: TGTGCCAGCAGCTTACGACAAGGGACGGGGCACACTGAAGCTTTCTTT. Residues: CASSLRQGTGHTEAFF. The chain joins TRBV7-2 to TRBJ1-1, with D perhaps matching TRBD1 (5 bases). The CDR3 runs 16 residues. Trimming took off 2 bases at V and 3 bases at J, with 16 bases between the two ends. Germline V gene sequence: CDR1 SGHTA, CDR2 FQGNSA.

The chain links TRBV28 to TRBJ2-7, with D perhaps TRBD1 (5 bases). The CDR3 sequence is 12 residues long. Germline V gene sequence: CDR1 MDHEN, CDR2 SYDVKM. Between the trimmed V and J ends, which lost 7 bases and 7 bases, there was a span of 14 bases. CDR3 loop: CASTTSRQEQYF. The CDR3 bases are TGTGCCAGCACCACTTCCCGACAGGAGCAGTACTTC.

For the CDR3, the DNA is TGTGCCAGCAGCTTATCCCCTCAACAAAGGGACAGGGGCAATGAGCAGTTCTTC. It yields the protein CASSLSPQQRDRGNEQFF. The chain carries TRBV7-2 and TRBJ2-1; 10 bases line up with TRBD1. CDR3 length: 18 amino acids. The germline V gene encodes CDR1 SGHTA and CDR2 FQGNSA. V was clipped by 2 bases and J by 6 bases; unmatched bases: 13.

The rearrangement links TRBV7-3 to TRBJ1-3; D is unresolved. The germline CDR1 and CDR2 sequences are SGHTA and FQGTGA. V lost 5 bases to trimming and J lost 0 bases, with 8 bases between them. The CDR3 covers 14 residues. CDR3 in DNA: TGTGCCAGCAGCCGAATTGGCTCTGGAAACACCATATATTTT. It specifies CASSRIGSGNTIYF.

This clone was detected only once. V usage is TRBV11-2 and J usage is TRBJ2-1; D perhaps matches TRBD2 (6 bases). V was clipped by 7 bases and J by 4 bases, with 20 bases between them. This CDR3 is 16 amino acids long. Germline V gene lookup returns CDR1 SGHAT and CDR2 FQNNGV. The CDR3 region has the DNA TGTGCCAGCAAGCGACTAGTGGGAGGACGTTACAATGAGCAGTTCTTC. This translates into CASKRLVGGRYNEQFF.

The chain has TRBV2 and TRBJ2-5, with D unclear. The V end was cut by 2 bases, the J end by 0 bases, with 22 bases between. The CDR3 extends over 19 amino acids. The V gene's germline CDR1 is SNHLY and CDR2 FYNNEI. The CDR3 DNA reads TGTGCCAGCAGTGAATTCTCGACAAGGGCGTCCCCCTACCAAGAGACCCAGTACTTC. Residues: CASSEFSTRASPYQETQYF.

The DNA for the CDR3 is TGTGCCAGCAGCGCCGGACAGACCTACGAGCAGTACTTC. Protein product: CASSAGQTYEQYF. The J gene is TRBJ2-7, the V gene TRBV7-8; D possibly corresponds to TRBD1 (6 bases). Germline values: CDR1 SGHVS, CDR2 FQNEAQ. This CDR3 comprises 13 residues. With 5 bases removed from V and 2 bases from J, the gap between germline ends came to 10 bases.

The rearrangement joins TRBV7-2 to TRBJ2-7; 7 nucleotides agree with TRBD1. Germline V gene data show CDR1 as SGHTA and CDR2 as FQGNSA. Trimming took 3 bases from V and 4 from J; bases not matched to a gene: 12. The CDR3 length is 16 residues. The CDR3 sequence is CASSFQDRVGSYEQYF. CDR3 DNA: TGTGCCAGCAGCTTTCAAGACAGGGTGGGGTCTTACGAGCAGTACTTC.